This T cell receptor (beta chain) was recorded in a study of T cell changes during pregnancy in multiple sclerosis. Measured with immunoSEQ multiplex PCR; TCRdb has only the in-frame clones, and not every one. The repertoire holds about 39,000 clones, 91% seen once, with approximately 2% in the top ten. Looked up from germline, CDR1 is SGHRS and CDR2 is YFSETQ. The CDR3 extends over 14 amino acids. Losses at the gene ends were 4 bases for V and 6 bases for J; bases not matched to a gene: 5. The source is a female donor in good health, enrolled as a control in a pregnancy study. This sequence joins TRBV5-1 and TRBJ1-4; 8 nucleotides match TRBD1. Sequenced here: CD4+ T cells from peripheral blood mononuclear cells, sampled after pregnancy. This CDR3 is CASSIGTGYEKLFF. CDR3 in DNA: TGCGCCAGCAGCATCGGGACAGGATATGAAAAACTGTTTTTT.